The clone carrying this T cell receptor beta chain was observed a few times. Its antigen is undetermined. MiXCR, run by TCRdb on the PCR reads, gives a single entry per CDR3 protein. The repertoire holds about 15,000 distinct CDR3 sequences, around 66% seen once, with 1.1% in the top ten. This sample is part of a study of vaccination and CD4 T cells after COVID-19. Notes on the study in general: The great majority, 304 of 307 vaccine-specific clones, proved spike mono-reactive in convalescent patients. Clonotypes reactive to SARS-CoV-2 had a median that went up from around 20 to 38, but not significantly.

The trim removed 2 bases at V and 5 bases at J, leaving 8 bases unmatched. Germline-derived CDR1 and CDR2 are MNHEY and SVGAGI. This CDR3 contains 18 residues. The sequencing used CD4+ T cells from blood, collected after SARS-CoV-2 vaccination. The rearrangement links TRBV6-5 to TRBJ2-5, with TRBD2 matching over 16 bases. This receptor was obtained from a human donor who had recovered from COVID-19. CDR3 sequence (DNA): TGTGCCAGCAGTTACAACCCCGGGACTAGCGGGAGGGGGGAGACCCAGTACTTC. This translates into CASSYNPGTSGRGETQYF.